This note documents a single T cell receptor beta chain sequence. The data were taken from a study of blood T cell repertoires in COVID-19. Study in general: Collection of acute and convalescent COVID-19 samples took place in the United States, Italy and Spain. T cells, B-cell-depleted T cells, or PBMCs supplied cDNA or gDNA.

Original methodology: Reference gene primer amplification gave nucleated cell count estimates. Sequencing was performed with immunoSEQ multiplex PCR; in TCRdb, only in-frame clones are kept and a portion is missing. That table supplies the V and J calls and clone size; D and trimming were determined from the DNA. The table includes about 280,000 clones, 80% to 90% detected once. The TCR was taken from a woman in her 70s with acute or convalescent COVID-19. Input material: peripheral blood.

The CDR3 region is CASSQVLDATGEQYF. The CDR3 nucleotides read TGTGCCAGCAGCCAAGTACTAGACGCAACTGGGGAGCAGTACTTC. V usage is TRBV3-1 (or the pseudogene TRBV3-2) and J usage is TRBJ2-7; perhaps TRBD2 as D (5 bases). The germline V and J ends were trimmed by 1 base and 7 bases, with 17 bases remaining between them. The CDR3 is 15 residues long. Germline V CDR1 and CDR2: LGHDT, YNNKEL (reference sequence).